Listed below are T cell receptor beta chains from one sample, sequenced in a study of blood T cell repertoires in COVID-19. Repertoires were generated with immunoSEQ multiplex PCR, while TCRdb's copy carries only in-frame clones and drops some. This sample has 150,000 to 200,000 clones, with 81% found just once. Sequences were obtained from peripheral blood. These receptors were collected from a human donor in a cohort sampled during active COVID-19. Each CDR3 is given with its conserved first and last residue. The D gene is left open where the match is weak. Expanded clones are given a class, and other clones once, few, many or no size at all.

J gene: TRBJ2-7
V gene: TRBV18
D gene: TRBD1
clone size: .
CDR3 protein: CASSKGQGYEQYF
CDR3 DNA: TGTGCCAGCTCGAAAGGACAGGGGTACGAGCAGTACTTC

J gene: TRBJ1-1
V gene: TRBV2
D gene: .
clone size: .
CDR3 protein: CAIPPLGLTEAFF
CDR3 DNA: TGTGCCATCCCACCCCTTGGGCTCACTGAAGCTTTCTTT

J gene: TRBJ2-2
V gene: TRBV29-1
D gene: TRBD1
clone size: once
CDR3 protein: CSVRGRWDSNTGELFF
CDR3 DNA: TGCAGCGTTAGGGGGAGATGGGACAGTAACACCGGGGAGCTGTTTTTT

J gene: TRBJ1-1
V gene: TRBV12-3/TRBV12-4
D gene: TRBD1
clone size: .
CDR3 protein: CASSDRVDAFF
CDR3 DNA: TGTGCCAGCAGTGACAGGGTCGACGCTTTCTTT

J gene: TRBJ2-3
V gene: TRBV5-1
D gene: TRBD2
clone size: .
CDR3 protein: CASSEGLGSSSTDTQYF
CDR3 DNA: TGCGCCAGCTCCGAAGGACTAGGATCGTCAAGCACAGATACGCAGTATTTT

J gene: TRBJ2-3
V gene: TRBV3-1/TRBV3-2
D gene: TRBD2
clone size: .
CDR3 protein: CASSQGERGVNTQYF
CDR3 DNA: TGTGCCAGCAGCCAAGGGGAACGGGGGGTAAATACGCAGTATTTT

J gene: TRBJ2-5
V gene: TRBV5-6
D gene: .
clone size: .
CDR3 protein: CASSGLQETQYF
CDR3 DNA: TGTGCCAGCAGCGGACTCCAAGAGACCCAGTACTTC

J gene: TRBJ2-7
V gene: TRBV2
D gene: TRBD2
clone size: .
CDR3 protein: CASRPVISGGADNEQYF
CDR3 DNA: TGTGCCAGCAGACCCGTAATTAGCGGGGGGGCCGATAACGAGCAGTACTTC

J gene: TRBJ1-6
V gene: TRBV27
D gene: .
clone size: .
CDR3 protein: CASSFGQGGNSPLHF
CDR3 DNA: TGTGCCAGCAGTTTTGGGCAGGGAGGGAATTCACCCCTCCACTTT

J gene: TRBJ2-7
V gene: TRBV5-1
D gene: TRBD2
clone size: .
CDR3 protein: CASSWGLAGGHYEQYF
CDR3 DNA: TGCGCCAGCAGCTGGGGACTAGCGGGGGGTCACTACGAGCAGTACTTC

J gene: TRBJ2-1
V gene: TRBV5-1
D gene: TRBD1
clone size: .
CDR3 protein: CASSRPRGQSSYNEQFF
CDR3 DNA: TGCGCCAGCAGCCGCCCACGGGGACAGAGCTCCTACAATGAGCAGTTCTTC

J gene: TRBJ1-4
V gene: TRBV23-1
D gene: .
clone size: .
CDR3 protein: CASSQWHPKREKLFF
CDR3 DNA: TGCGCCAGCAGTCAATGGCACCCTAAGAGGGAAAAACTGTTTTTT

J gene: TRBJ2-7
V gene: TRBV6-5
D gene: .
clone size: .
CDR3 protein: CASSYSGQVGTYEQYF
CDR3 DNA: TGTGCCAGCAGTTACTCGGGACAAGTGGGAACCTACGAGCAGTACTTC

J gene: TRBJ2-7
V gene: TRBV5-4
D gene: .
clone size: many
CDR3 protein: CASSLAFQGLGYEQYF
CDR3 DNA: TGTGCCAGCAGCTTGGCCTTTCAGGGGTTGGGTTACGAGCAGTACTTC

J gene: TRBJ2-5
V gene: TRBV4-3
D gene: .
clone size: few
CDR3 protein: CASSQDYTETQYF
CDR3 DNA: TGCGCCAGCAGCCAAGATTACACAGAGACCCAGTACTTC

J gene: TRBJ2-1
V gene: TRBV4-3
D gene: .
clone size: once
CDR3 protein: CASSQDDRGASYNEQFF
CDR3 DNA: TGCGCCAGCAGCCAAGATGACCGGGGGGCTTCCTACAATGAGCAGTTCTTC

J gene: TRBJ2-1
V gene: TRBV4-3
D gene: TRBD1
clone size: .
CDR3 protein: CASSHPATGESNEQFF
CDR3 DNA: TGCGCCAGCAGCCATCCGGCGACAGGGGAGAGTAATGAGCAGTTCTTC

J gene: TRBJ1-5
V gene: TRBV19
D gene: .
clone size: .
CDR3 protein: CASREPWRAANQPQHF
CDR3 DNA: TGTGCCAGCCGTGAGCCGTGGCGGGCGGCAAATCAGCCCCAGCATTTT

J gene: TRBJ2-7
V gene: TRBV6-4
D gene: .
clone size: .
CDR3 protein: CASSERVEQYF
CDR3 DNA: TGTGCCAGCAGTGAACGGGTCGAGCAGTACTTC

J gene: TRBJ2-5
V gene: TRBV5-1
D gene: TRBD2
clone size: .
CDR3 protein: CASSSGTIQETQYF
CDR3 DNA: TGCGCCAGCAGCTCGGGGACTATCCAAGAGACCCAGTACTTC

J gene: TRBJ2-3
V gene: TRBV11-3
D gene: .
clone size: .
CDR3 protein: CASSRQTSTDTQYF
CDR3 DNA: TGTGCCAGCAGCCGCCAGACTAGCACAGATACGCAGTATTTT

J gene: TRBJ1-6
V gene: TRBV3-1/TRBV3-2
D gene: .
clone size: .
CDR3 protein: CASSQLENSPLHF
CDR3 DNA: TGTGCCAGCAGCCAACTGGAGAATTCACCCCTCCACTTT

J gene: TRBJ2-1
V gene: TRBV19
D gene: .
clone size: .
CDR3 protein: CASSIDSPSSYNEQFF
CDR3 DNA: TGTGCCAGTAGTATTGACAGCCCAAGCTCCTACAATGAGCAGTTCTTC

J gene: TRBJ1-3
V gene: TRBV9
D gene: TRBD1
clone size: .
CDR3 protein: CASSAETGTISGNTIYF
CDR3 DNA: TGTGCCAGCAGCGCCGAGACAGGGACCATCTCTGGAAACACCATATATTTT

J gene: TRBJ2-1
V gene: TRBV30
D gene: TRBD2
clone size: .
CDR3 protein: CASWGGEVVANEQFF
CDR3 DNA: TGTGCCTCCTGGGGGGGTGAAGTTGTCGCCAATGAGCAGTTCTTC

J gene: TRBJ1-2
V gene: TRBV5-1
D gene: .
clone size: .
CDR3 protein: CASSLGVLGLKPVGYTF
CDR3 DNA: TGCGCCAGCAGCTTGGGGGTCTTAGGACTCAAACCGGTTGGCTACACCTTC

J gene: TRBJ1-2
V gene: TRBV12-5
D gene: TRBD1
clone size: .
CDR3 protein: CASGLTGAYGYTF
CDR3 DNA: TGTGCTAGTGGCCTGACAGGGGCTTATGGCTACACCTTC

J gene: TRBJ2-7
V gene: TRBV5-8
D gene: TRBD1
clone size: .
CDR3 protein: CASSLRDRGSEQYF
CDR3 DNA: TGTGCCAGCAGCTTGCGGGACAGGGGGAGCGAGCAGTACTTC

J gene: TRBJ2-1
V gene: TRBV6-5
D gene: TRBD2
clone size: .
CDR3 protein: CASNLAGVNYNEQFF
CDR3 DNA: TGTGCCAGCAATTTAGCGGGAGTGAACTACAATGAGCAGTTCTTC

J gene: TRBJ2-5
V gene: TRBV11-3
D gene: TRBD1
clone size: .
CDR3 protein: CASSPGQGTGSETQYF
CDR3 DNA: TGTGCCAGCAGCCCTGGACAGGGGACGGGTTCAGAGACCCAGTACTTC

J gene: TRBJ1-4
V gene: TRBV20-1
D gene: TRBD1
clone size: .
CDR3 protein: CSASQGQGGTNEKLFF
CDR3 DNA: TGCAGTGCTAGTCAGGGACAGGGGGGGACTAATGAAAAACTGTTTTTT

J gene: TRBJ2-7
V gene: TRBV5-6
D gene: TRBD1
clone size: .
CDR3 protein: CASSRPQGFDEQYF
CDR3 DNA: TGTGCCAGCAGCCGACCACAGGGGTTCGACGAGCAGTACTTC

J gene: TRBJ2-3
V gene: TRBV18
D gene: .
clone size: .
CDR3 protein: CASSPPGRIDTQYF
CDR3 DNA: TGTGCCAGCTCACCCCCCGGGAGAATCGATACGCAGTATTTT

J gene: TRBJ2-5
V gene: TRBV30
D gene: .
clone size: .
CDR3 protein: CAWNSGWTQYF
CDR3 DNA: TGTGCCTGGAACAGCGGGTGGACCCAGTACTTC

J gene: TRBJ2-1
V gene: TRBV7-2
D gene: TRBD2
clone size: .
CDR3 protein: CASSLEGGPDEQFF
CDR3 DNA: TGTGCCAGCAGCTTGGAGGGAGGGCCGGATGAGCAGTTCTTC

J gene: TRBJ2-7
V gene: TRBV7-9
D gene: TRBD2
clone size: .
CDR3 protein: CASSSPGTSGGPGSYEQYF
CDR3 DNA: TGTGCCAGCAGCTCACCCGGGACTAGCGGGGGCCCGGGCTCCTACGAGCAGTACTTC

J gene: TRBJ1-5
V gene: TRBV9
D gene: .
clone size: many
CDR3 protein: CASSSGVGGNQPQHF
CDR3 DNA: TGTGCCAGCAGCTCAGGGGTGGGGGGGAATCAGCCCCAGCATTTT

J gene: TRBJ2-7
V gene: TRBV7-9
D gene: .
clone size: few
CDR3 protein: CASSLEDSREQYF
CDR3 DNA: TGTGCCAGCAGCTTAGAGGATTCGAGGGAGCAGTACTTC

J gene: TRBJ2-3
V gene: TRBV5-1
D gene: TRBD2
clone size: few
CDR3 protein: CASSLFPPGAASGRESTDTQYF
CDR3 DNA: TGCGCCAGCAGCTTGTTCCCCCCGGGGGCGGCTAGCGGGAGGGAGAGCACAGATACGCAGTATTTT

J gene: TRBJ2-3
V gene: TRBV7-2
D gene: TRBD1
clone size: .
CDR3 protein: CASRWTGDTDTQYF
CDR3 DNA: TGTGCCAGCAGATGGACAGGGGACACAGATACGCAGTATTTT

J gene: TRBJ1-6
V gene: TRBV3-1/TRBV3-2
D gene: .
clone size: .
CDR3 protein: CASSQQARSPLHF
CDR3 DNA: TGTGCCAGCAGCCAGCAAGCCCGATCACCCCTCCACTTT

J gene: TRBJ1-2
V gene: TRBV6-2/TRBV6-3
D gene: .
clone size: .
CDR3 protein: CASSPTYTGSPDGYTF
CDR3 DNA: TGTGCCAGCAGTCCAACATATACAGGGTCCCCGGATGGCTACACCTTC

J gene: TRBJ1-5
V gene: TRBV2
D gene: .
clone size: .
CDR3 protein: CASTAGWKGNQPQHF
CDR3 DNA: TGTGCCAGCACTGCAGGGTGGAAGGGGAATCAGCCCCAGCATTTT

J gene: TRBJ1-1
V gene: TRBV19
D gene: .
clone size: .
CDR3 protein: CASSNGGARTEAFF
CDR3 DNA: TGTGCCAGTAGTAATGGTGGGGCCCGGACTGAAGCTTTCTTT

J gene: TRBJ1-1
V gene: TRBV4-3
D gene: .
clone size: .
CDR3 protein: CASSQDQTTNTEAFF
CDR3 DNA: TGCGCCAGCAGCCAAGATCAGACAACGAACACTGAAGCTTTCTTT

J gene: TRBJ2-4
V gene: TRBV5-1
D gene: .
clone size: .
CDR3 protein: CASSLAQFDIQYF
CDR3 DNA: TGCGCCAGCAGCTTGGCCCAGTTTGACATTCAGTACTTC

J gene: TRBJ2-5
V gene: TRBV5-1
D gene: TRBD1
clone size: .
CDR3 protein: CASGQGGQETQYF
CDR3 DNA: TGCGCCAGCGGACAGGGGGGGCAAGAGACCCAGTACTTC

J gene: TRBJ2-5
V gene: TRBV10-2
D gene: TRBD2
clone size: .
CDR3 protein: CASSEQRGGETQYF
CDR3 DNA: TGCGCCAGCAGTGAGCAGCGGGGGGGAGAGACCCAGTACTTC

J gene: TRBJ2-5
V gene: TRBV19
D gene: TRBD2
clone size: .
CDR3 protein: CASSFTWEGTQYF
CDR3 DNA: TGTGCCAGTAGTTTCACATGGGAGGGGACCCAGTACTTC

J gene: TRBJ2-3
V gene: TRBV5-1
D gene: .
clone size: .
CDR3 protein: CASSLVGGSGTDTQYF
CDR3 DNA: TGCGCCAGCAGCTTGGTTGGCGGGTCGGGCACAGATACGCAGTATTTT

J gene: TRBJ1-2
V gene: TRBV7-6
D gene: .
clone size: .
CDR3 protein: CASSLGGSEGGYGYTF
CDR3 DNA: TGTGCCAGCAGCTTAGGGGGCTCGGAGGGTGGCTATGGCTACACCTTC

J gene: TRBJ1-6
V gene: TRBV4-3
D gene: .
clone size: .
CDR3 protein: CASSRIRGESNSPLHF
CDR3 DNA: TGCGCCAGCAGCCGCATTCGCGGGGAATCCAATTCACCCCTCCACTTT

J gene: TRBJ1-1
V gene: TRBV28
D gene: .
clone size: .
CDR3 protein: CASRGPMNTEAFF
CDR3 DNA: TGTGCCAGCCGGGGTCCCATGAACACTGAAGCTTTCTTT

J gene: TRBJ1-2
V gene: TRBV5-4
D gene: .
clone size: .
CDR3 protein: CASSLSEDHGYTF
CDR3 DNA: TGTGCCAGCAGCTTGAGTGAGGATCATGGCTACACCTTC

J gene: TRBJ2-1
V gene: TRBV5-6
D gene: .
clone size: .
CDR3 protein: CASSTGSFGGEQFF
CDR3 DNA: TGTGCCAGCAGCACAGGTAGTTTCGGCGGCGAGCAGTTCTTC

J gene: TRBJ2-3
V gene: TRBV27
D gene: TRBD2
clone size: few
CDR3 protein: CASSPTPGRGTDTQYF
CDR3 DNA: TGTGCCAGCAGTCCAACGCCCGGGAGGGGCACAGATACGCAGTATTTT

J gene: TRBJ2-3
V gene: TRBV27
D gene: .
clone size: .
CDR3 protein: CASSLLTTTSDTQYF
CDR3 DNA: TGTGCCAGCAGTTTACTGACGACGACTTCAGATACGCAGTATTTT

J gene: TRBJ1-2
V gene: TRBV7-2
D gene: TRBD1
clone size: .
CDR3 protein: CASSYGTGRNYGYTF
CDR3 DNA: TGTGCCAGCAGCTATGGGACAGGGCGAAACTATGGCTACACCTTC

J gene: TRBJ1-1
V gene: TRBV7-9
D gene: TRBD1
clone size: .
CDR3 protein: CASSRQGTNTEAFF
CDR3 DNA: TGTGCCAGTAGCCGACAGGGAACGAACACTGAAGCTTTCTTT

J gene: TRBJ1-2
V gene: TRBV7-9
D gene: TRBD1
clone size: .
CDR3 protein: CASSSMGTGRDYGYTF
CDR3 DNA: TGTGCCAGCAGCTCAATGGGGACAGGGAGGGACTATGGCTACACCTTC